These 21 T cell receptor beta chains share one sample of origin, sequenced in a study of T cell responses to AZD1222 COVID-19 vaccine. Clones were sequenced by immunoSEQ multiplex PCR, and TCRdb holds only the in-frame ones, with some missing. This sample yields 100,000 to 150,000 clones, of which more than 85% are seen a single time; roughly 10% belongs to the top ten. The sample consisted of peripheral blood, taken on day 0 of MenACWY control vaccination. The receptors stem from an adult in good health.

The chain uses TRBV4-1 and TRBJ2-2, with D possibly called TRBD1 or TRBD2 (6 bases each). Trimming shortened V by 1 base and J by 3 bases, and 9 bases separated the two germline ends. Germline lookup yields CDR1 MGHRA and CDR2 YSYEKL. The CDR3 loop spans 15 amino acids. In DNA, the CDR3 is TGCGCCAGCAGCCAAGGGGGGGCGGACACCGGGGAGCTGTTTTTT. This sequence encodes CASSQGGADTGELFF.

The chain couples TRBV4-1 to TRBJ2-7, with TRBD1 as a possible D gene (6 bases). V dropped 6 bases and J dropped 5 bases, with 20 bases sitting between them. The CDR3 is made up of 15 amino acids. Germline V gene sequence: CDR1 MGHRA, CDR2 YSYEKL. The CDR3 loop reads CASSPQQGTSDEQYF. CDR3 bases: TGCGCCAGCAGTCCTCAACAGGGTACCAGTGACGAGCAGTACTTC.

V usage is TRBV15 and J usage is TRBJ2-3; TRBD2 matches at 10 bases. V gave up 2 bases and J gave up 2 bases; unmatched junction bases: 7. There are 17 residues in the CDR3. CDR1 is LNHNV, CDR2 YYDKDF, per germline (reference sequence). CDR3 sequence: CATSRTIAGGNTDTQYF. Here the CDR3 DNA reads TGTGCCACCAGCAGAACTATAGCGGGAGGAAACACAGATACGCAGTATTTT.

The rearrangement joins TRBV7-2 to TRBJ2-1; 8 bases are shared with TRBD2. J lost 6 bases, V lost 3 bases, and 7 bases had no gene match. CDR3 length: 15 amino acids. CDR1 and CDR2 (germline): SGHTA, FQGNSA. This CDR3 reads CASSLSGLGRNEQFF. In DNA form, the CDR3 reads TGTGCCAGCAGCTTGTCGGGACTAGGTCGCAATGAGCAGTTCTTC.

The J gene is TRBJ1-4, the V gene TRBV5-1; 7 positions agree with TRBD1. The CDR3 spans 14 residues. Germline CDR1 SGHRS, CDR2 YFSETQ. The ends lost 2 bases at V and 6 bases at J; junction bases unmatched: 4. Here the CDR3 reads CASSFGQGDEKLFF. Written as DNA, the CDR3 is TGCGCCAGCAGCTTCGGGCAGGGGGATGAAAAACTGTTTTTT. Using reference TRBV5-1 and TRBJ1-4 for the parts outside the CDR3, the full variable domain is KAGVTQTPRYLIKTRGQQVTLSCSPISGHRSVSWYQQTPGQGLQFLFEYFSETQRNKGNFPGRFSGRQFSNSRSEMNVSTLELGDSALYLCASSFGQGDEKLFFGSGTQLSVL.

V and J are TRBV19 and TRBJ1-1, with D uncertain. The CDR3 spans 13 residues. Trimming took 3 bases from V and 4 from J, leaving 9 bases between them. Germline V gene lookup returns CDR1 LNHDA and CDR2 SQIVND (reference sequence). CDR3 nucleotide sequence: TGTGCCAGTAGTATTCTGGTCTTCACTGAAGCTTTCTTT. Protein sequence: CASSILVFTEAFF.

The gene calls are TRBV29-1 and TRBJ1-1; 11 nucleotides line up with TRBD1. With V trimmed by 5 bases and J by 5 bases, 4 bases remained unmatched. There are 13 residues in the CDR3. The germline V gene has CDR1 SQVTM and CDR2 ANQGSEA. The CDR3 reads CSVQDRGRTEAFF. The CDR3 bases are TGCAGCGTTCAGGACAGGGGGCGGACTGAAGCTTTCTTT.

The chain has TRBV30 and TRBJ1-1; tentatively, D is TRBD1 (6 bases). V was cut by 3 bases and J by 13 bases, with 21 bases left in between. The CDR3 covers 13 residues. CDR1 is GTSNPN and CDR2 is SVGIG in the germline V gene (reference sequence). The CDR3 coding sequence is TGTGCCTGGAGCGCAGGGGCCTCTAATGCTGTTTTCTTT. Encoded protein: CAWSAGASNAVFF.

The V gene is TRBV6-6, the J gene TRBJ1-1; TRBD1 aligns across 7 bases. The CDR3 is 14 amino acids. J lost 2 bases, V lost 5 bases, and 5 bases had no gene match. The V gene's germline CDR1 is MNHNY and CDR2 SVGAGI (reference sequence). In nucleotides, the CDR3 is TGTGCCAGCAGTAAGACAGGGTCTAACACTGAAGCTTTCTTT. It is translated as CASSKTGSNTEAFF.

Turning to this clone: The sample holds other DNA sequences that translate to the same CDR3. The chain employs TRBV9 and TRBJ1-2; D unclear. The V end lost 0 bases, the J end lost 2 bases, and 8 bases lay between the germline ends. This CDR3 is built from 14 residues. Germline V gene sequence: CDR1 SGDLS, CDR2 YYNGEE. The CDR3 region has the DNA TGTGCCAGCAGCGTAGCGGGTCAGAACTATGGCTACACCTTC. Its translation is CASSVAGQNYGYTF.

CDR3 residues: CATSDSTDSSKNIQYF. In nucleotides, the CDR3 is TGTGCCACCAGTGATTCTACGGACAGCTCCAAAAACATTCAGTACTTC. The chain joins TRBV24-1 to TRBJ2-4, with D possibly being TRBD1 (6 bases). The germline V gene has CDR1 KGHDR and CDR2 SFDVKD. Trimming shortened V by 2 bases and J by 2 bases, and 12 bases separated the two germline ends. The CDR3 covers 16 residues.

J is TRBJ2-5 and V is TRBV7-9, with TRBD1 identical over 8 bases. The CDR3 totals 14 residues. Germline lookup yields CDR1 SEHNR and CDR2 FQNEAQ (reference sequence). With V trimmed by 3 bases and J by 5 bases, 5 bases remained unmatched. In DNA, the CDR3 is TGTGCCAGCAGCTTTACAGGGGGAGAGGAGACCCAGTACTTC. It encodes CASSFTGGEETQYF.

This chain joins TRBV10-1 and TRBJ2-7; D is undetermined. Trimming stripped 3 bases from V and 3 bases from J, with 12 bases between. CDR1 is WNHNN and CDR2 is SYGVQD in the germline V gene (reference sequence). CDR3 size: 14 residues. The CDR3 protein is CASSDCFQFYEQYF. In nucleotides, the CDR3 is TGCGCCAGCAGTGATTGTTTCCAGTTCTACGAGCAGTACTTC.

CDR3 sequence reads: CASSLDLRGYGYTF. The CDR3 DNA is TGTGCCAGCAGCTTGGATTTAAGGGGGTATGGCTACACCTTC. This chain links TRBV5-6 with TRBJ1-2, with D possibly being TRBD1 (6 bases). V lost 0 bases and J lost 5, with 11 bases in between. CDR1 and CDR2 (germline): SGHDT, YYEEEE. The CDR3 is 14 residues long.

The chain employs TRBV9 and TRBJ2-3, with D perhaps being TRBD1 or TRBD2 (6 bases each). The V and J ends lost 4 bases and 6 bases respectively, with 15 bases between them. Germline CDR1 and CDR2: SGDLS and YYNGEE. The CDR3 sequence is 14 residues long. The CDR3 spells CASSPQWRGDTQYF. In DNA, the CDR3 is TGTGCCAGCAGCCCCCAGTGGAGGGGGGATACGCAGTATTTT.

This chain uses TRBV19 with TRBJ1-1; TRBD1 matches at 8 bases. The CDR3 extends over 14 amino acids. V shed 4 bases and J 6 bases; nucleotides not matched to a gene: 7. CDR1 LNHDA and CDR2 SQIVND come from the germline V gene (reference sequence). The CDR3 region is CASSTGQGLPEAFF. The CDR3 DNA sequence: TGTGCCAGTAGTACCGGACAGGGTCTCCCTGAAGCTTTCTTT.

This clone was detected only once. The rearrangement uses TRBV11-3 and TRBJ1-4; D is unclear. The V end lost 5 bases, the J end lost 5 bases, and 15 bases lay between the germline ends. This CDR3 has 15 residues. The V gene's germline CDR1 is SGHNT and CDR2 YENEEA. CDR3 region: CASSPGDTINEKLFF. DNA for the CDR3: TGTGCCAGCAGCCCCGGAGATACCATAAATGAAAAACTGTTTTTT.

This rearrangement joins TRBV6-4 to TRBJ1-1; tentative D call: TRBD1 (5 bases). The CDR3 has 13 amino acids. Germline CDR1 reads MRHNA; CDR2 reads SNTAGT. Trimming shortened V by 4 bases and J by 3 bases, and 9 bases separated the two germline ends. CDR3: CASSARRDTEAFF. Written as DNA, the CDR3 is TGTGCCAGCAGTGCCCGCAGGGACACTGAAGCTTTCTTT.

The chain links TRBV10-3 to TRBJ2-7, with TRBD2 identical over 16 bases. V trimming: 6 bases; J trimming: 4 bases; junction bases outside the gene matches: 6. This CDR3 region has 16 residues. From germline, CDR1 is ENHRY and CDR2 SYGVKD. The CDR3 region is CAIRQGLAGGPYEQYF. The CDR3 coding sequence is TGTGCCATCAGGCAGGGACTAGCGGGAGGGCCTTACGAGCAGTACTTC.

This sequence joins TRBV28 and TRBJ2-7; 7 bases match TRBD2. V was clipped by 2 bases and J by 4 bases; unmatched bases: 5. Germline V CDR1 and CDR2: MDHEN, SYDVKM. The CDR3 is made up of 14 amino acids. The CDR3 nucleotides are TGTGCCAGCAGTTTACGTCTGGGGGGGTACGAGCAGTACTTC. Amino acid sequence: CASSLRLGGYEQYF.

The gene calls are TRBV6-5 and TRBJ1-6, with 9 bases aligning to TRBD1. CDR1 MNHEY and CDR2 SVGAGI come from the germline V gene. The CDR3 totals 14 residues. With 6 bases clipped from V and 7 bases from J, the junction kept 4 bases outside the gene matches. CDR3 sequence reads: CASRPDRGNSPLHF. As DNA, the CDR3 is TGTGCCAGCAGGCCCGACAGGGGGAATTCACCCCTCCACTTT.